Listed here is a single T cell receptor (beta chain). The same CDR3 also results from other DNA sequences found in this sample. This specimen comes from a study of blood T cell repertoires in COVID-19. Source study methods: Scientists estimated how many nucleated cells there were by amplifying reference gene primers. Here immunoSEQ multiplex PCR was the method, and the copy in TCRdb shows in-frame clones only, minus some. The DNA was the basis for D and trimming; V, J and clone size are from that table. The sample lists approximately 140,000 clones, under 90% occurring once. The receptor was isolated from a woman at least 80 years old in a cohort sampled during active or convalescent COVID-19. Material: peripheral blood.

CDR3 nucleotide sequence: TGTGCCAGCAGCCACGGGACAGGGGGTGGCTACACCTTC. It is translated as CASSHGTGGGYTF. The chain joins TRBV3-1 (or the pseudogene TRBV3-2) to TRBJ1-2, with 11 bases that match TRBD1. V was pared by 3 bases and J by 7 bases, with 1 base of the junction left unmatched. This CDR3 has 13 residues. Germline V gives CDR1 LGHDT, CDR2 YNNKEL (reference sequence).